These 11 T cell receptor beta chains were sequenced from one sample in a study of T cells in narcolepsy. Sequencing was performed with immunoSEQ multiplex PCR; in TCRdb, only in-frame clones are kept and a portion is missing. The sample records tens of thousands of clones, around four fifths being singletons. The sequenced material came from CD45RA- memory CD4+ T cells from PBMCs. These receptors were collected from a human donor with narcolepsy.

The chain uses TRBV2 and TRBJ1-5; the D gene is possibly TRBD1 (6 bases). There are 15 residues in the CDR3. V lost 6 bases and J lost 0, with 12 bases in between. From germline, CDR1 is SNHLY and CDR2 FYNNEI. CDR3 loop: CASRGTNPSNQPQHF. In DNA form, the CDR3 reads TGTGCCAGCAGGGGGACAAACCCTAGCAATCAGCCCCAGCATTTT.

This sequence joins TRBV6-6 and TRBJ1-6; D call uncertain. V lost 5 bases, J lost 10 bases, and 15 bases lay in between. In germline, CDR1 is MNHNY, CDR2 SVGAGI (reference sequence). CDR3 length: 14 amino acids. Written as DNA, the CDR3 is TGTGCCAGCAGTCATACCGGCGCGGCCTCACCCCTCCACTTT. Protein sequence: CASSHTGAASPLHF.

CDR3 DNA sequence: TGCGCCAGCACCGGCGGGCTGCACACAGATACGCAGTATTTT. Amino acids: CASTGGLHTDTQYF. V usage is TRBV5-1 and J usage is TRBJ2-3; the D gene is possibly TRBD2 (5 bases). The CDR3 is 14 amino acids. V was pared by 6 bases and J by 2 bases, with 13 bases between. CDR1 and CDR2 from the germline V gene are SGHRS and YFSETQ.

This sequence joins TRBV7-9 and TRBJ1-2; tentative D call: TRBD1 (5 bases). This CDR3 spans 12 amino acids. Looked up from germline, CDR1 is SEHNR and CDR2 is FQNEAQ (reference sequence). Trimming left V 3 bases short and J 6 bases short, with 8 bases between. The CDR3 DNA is TGTGCCAGCAGCTTGGCAGGGAATGGCTACACCTTC. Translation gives CASSLAGNGYTF.

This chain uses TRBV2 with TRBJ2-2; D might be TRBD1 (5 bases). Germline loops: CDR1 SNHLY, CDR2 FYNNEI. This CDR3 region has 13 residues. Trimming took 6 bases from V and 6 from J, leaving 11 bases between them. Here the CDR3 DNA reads TGTGCCAGCAGCGCAGGGTACTCCGGGGAGCTGTTTTTT. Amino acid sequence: CASSAGYSGELFF.

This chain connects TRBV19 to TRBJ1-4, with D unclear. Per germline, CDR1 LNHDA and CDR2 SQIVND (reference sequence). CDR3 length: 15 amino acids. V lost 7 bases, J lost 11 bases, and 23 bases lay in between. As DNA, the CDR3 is TGTGCCAGTACCCCATCCGACGGGGTTTATTGGAAACTGTTTTTT. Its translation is CASTPSDGVYWKLFF.

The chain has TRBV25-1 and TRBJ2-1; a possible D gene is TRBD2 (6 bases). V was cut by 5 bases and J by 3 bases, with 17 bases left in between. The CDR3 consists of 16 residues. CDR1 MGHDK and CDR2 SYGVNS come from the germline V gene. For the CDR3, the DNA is TGTGCCAGCAGTTCCCGAGGTAGCGGTCGCTACAATGAGCAGTTCTTC. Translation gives CASSSRGSGRYNEQFF.

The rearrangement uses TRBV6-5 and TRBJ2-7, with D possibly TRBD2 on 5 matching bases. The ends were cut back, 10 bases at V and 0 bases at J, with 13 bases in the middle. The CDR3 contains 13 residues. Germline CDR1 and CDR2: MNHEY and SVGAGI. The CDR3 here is CATSRGPSYEQYF. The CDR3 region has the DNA TGTGCCACCTCTCGAGGGCCCTCCTACGAGCAGTACTTC.

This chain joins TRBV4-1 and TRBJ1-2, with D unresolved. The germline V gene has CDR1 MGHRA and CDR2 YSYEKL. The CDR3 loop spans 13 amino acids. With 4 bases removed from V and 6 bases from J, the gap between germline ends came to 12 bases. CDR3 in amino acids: CASSRRFEDGYTF. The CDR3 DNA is TGCGCCAGCAGCCGCCGATTTGAGGATGGCTACACCTTC.

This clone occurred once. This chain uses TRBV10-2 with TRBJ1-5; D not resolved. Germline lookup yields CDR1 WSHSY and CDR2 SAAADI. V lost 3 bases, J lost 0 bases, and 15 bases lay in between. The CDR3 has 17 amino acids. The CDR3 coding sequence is TGCGCCAGCAGTGAAATGACTGAAGAGTATAGCAATCAGCCCCAGCATTTT. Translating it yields CASSEMTEEYSNQPQHF.

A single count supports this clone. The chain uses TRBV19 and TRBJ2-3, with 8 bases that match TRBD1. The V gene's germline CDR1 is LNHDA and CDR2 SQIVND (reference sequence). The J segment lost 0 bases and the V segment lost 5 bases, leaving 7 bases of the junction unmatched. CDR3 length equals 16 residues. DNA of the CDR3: TGTGCCAGTAGTTTCAGGGGGCCCCGGAGCACAGATACGCAGTATTTT. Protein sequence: CASSFRGPRSTDTQYF.